The 18 T cell receptor beta chains below were found in one sample sequenced in a study of T cell responses to AZD1222 COVID-19 vaccine. TCRdb's table, derived via immunoSEQ multiplex PCR, lists solely in-frame clones and lacks some. The table has about 180,000 clones, 85% to 95% seen once. The input for sequencing was peripheral blood, taken 28 days after the second AZD1222 dose. The source is an adult who received the AZD1222 COVID-19 vaccine.

The chain recombines TRBV7-2 with TRBJ1-2; D might be TRBD1 (6 bases). The CDR3 contains 16 residues. CDR1 is SGHTA, CDR2 FQGNSA, per germline. Deletions cut 7 bases from V and 4 bases from J, with 22 bases between. The CDR3 DNA is TGTGCCAGCACCCAAGGGGGGCAGGGGTCCAGCTATGGCTACACCTTC. It yields the protein CASTQGGQGSSYGYTF. Together with reference TRBV7-2 and TRBJ1-2, the CDR3 gives the full variable domain: GAGVSQSPSNKVTEKGKDVELRCDPISGHTALYWYRQSLGQGLEFLIYFQGNSAPDKSGLPSDRFSAERTGGSVSTLTIQRTQQEDSAVYLCASTQGGQGSSYGYTFGSGTRLTVV.

The CDR3: CASSQDRVGGSQPQHF. In nucleotides, the CDR3 is TGTGCCAGCAGCCAAGATCGGGTGGGCGGATCGCAGCCCCAGCATTTT. V usage is TRBV3-1 (or the pseudogene TRBV3-2) and J usage is TRBJ1-5; no clear D gene. This CDR3 contains 16 residues. V was trimmed by 0 bases and J by 7 bases, leaving 16 bases between them. Per germline, CDR1 LGHDT and CDR2 YNNKEL (reference sequence).

The genes are TRBV5-4 and TRBJ2-7; the D is unclear. V dropped 4 bases and J dropped 3 bases, with 14 bases sitting between them. Germline assignment: CDR1 SGHNT and CDR2 YYREEE (reference sequence). The CDR3 spans 14 residues. CDR3 DNA: TGTGCCAGCAGCGGCAGTTCGAGAAGCTACGAGCAGTACTTC. Protein product: CASSGSSRSYEQYF.

This sequence joins TRBV7-2 and TRBJ2-2; maybe TRBD1 (7 bases). This CDR3 is 16 amino acids long. Between the trimmed V and J ends, which lost 5 bases and 6 bases, there was a span of 19 bases. Germline V gene sequence: CDR1 SGHTA, CDR2 FQGNSA. This chain's CDR3 is CASSRGRGGASGELFF. The CDR3 bases are TGTGCCAGCAGCCGGGGGAGAGGGGGCGCATCCGGGGAGCTGTTTTTT.

The V call is TRBV15, the J call TRBJ2-5, with 9 nucleotides matching TRBD2. CDR1 is LNHNV and CDR2 is YYDKDF in the germline V gene (reference sequence). Trimming at V came to 0 bases and at J to 5 bases, leaving 7 bases not matched to a gene. CDR3 length: 16 amino acids. CDR3 nucleotide sequence: TGTGCCACCAGCAGAGAATTAGCGGGAGAGAAGGAGACCCAGTACTTC. Amino acids: CATSRELAGEKETQYF.

The CDR3 DNA is TGTGCCAGCAGCTTAGAAGCGTCCCCGGGCGATACGCAGTATTTT. It specifies CASSLEASPGDTQYF. The J gene is TRBJ2-3, the V gene TRBV11-3; D unclear. V was clipped by 0 bases and J by 6 bases, with 13 bases between them. Germline lookup yields CDR1 SGHNT and CDR2 YENEEA. The CDR3 has 15 residues.

This chain connects TRBV30 to TRBJ1-4; no clear D gene. Germline V CDR1 and CDR2: GTSNPN, SVGIG (reference sequence). Trimming left V 2 bases short and J 7 bases short, with 17 bases between. This CDR3 is built from 15 residues. The CDR3 reads CAWSLSSGWSEKLFF. In nucleotides, the CDR3 is TGTGCCTGGAGTCTGAGTTCTGGGTGGAGTGAAAAACTGTTTTTT.

The V call is TRBV11-1, the J call TRBJ1-1; maybe TRBD1 (6 bases). The V and J ends lost 5 bases and 1 base respectively, with 17 bases between them. In germline, CDR1 is SGHAT, CDR2 FQDESV (reference sequence). The CDR3 length is 16 residues. The CDR3 nucleotides read TGTGCCAGCAGCCCTCAAGGGGGGTTGAGGAACACTGAAGCTTTCTTT. Protein product: CASSPQGGLRNTEAFF.

This chain uses TRBV11-2 with TRBJ1-3, with D possibly TRBD1 on 6 matching bases. Germline loops: CDR1 SGHAT, CDR2 FQNNGV. The CDR3 is 13 residues long. V was shortened by 0 bases and J by 8 bases, with 8 bases between the two germline ends. The CDR3, as DNA: TGTGCCAGCAGCTTAGAGGGGGCGGACACCATATATTTT. Translating it yields CASSLEGADTIYF.

The rearrangement uses TRBV7-3 and TRBJ2-1; D not certain. The CDR3 contains 12 residues. Trimming pared 5 bases from V and 6 bases from J, leaving 8 bases between. Germline values: CDR1 SGHTA, CDR2 FQGTGA. In DNA form, the CDR3 reads TGTGCCAGCAGCGAGTCCCCCAATGAGCAGTTCTTC. Translated: CASSESPNEQFF. Filled out from reference TRBV7-3 and TRBJ2-1, the complete variable domain reads GAGVSQTPSNKVTEKGKYVELRCDPISGHTALYWYRQSLGQGPEFLIYFQGTGAADDSGLPNDRFFAVRPEGSVSTLKIQRTERGDSAVYLCASSESPNEQFFGPGTRLTVL.

The chain is built from TRBV13 and TRBJ1-2, with D tentatively TRBD1 (6 bases). Germline V gene sequence: CDR1 PRHDT, CDR2 FYEKMQ (reference sequence). The CDR3 is 12 residues long. V lost 5 bases and J 10 bases, leaving 14 bases between the germline ends. CDR3 region: CASSTDRNAYTF. The DNA for the CDR3 is TGTGCCAGCAGCACGGACAGAAATGCCTACACCTTC. The entire variable domain, with the rest obtained from reference TRBV13 and TRBJ1-2, is as follows: AAGVIQSPRHLIKEKRETATLKCYPIPRHDTVYWYQQGPGQDPQFLISFYEKMQSDKGSIPDRFSAQQFSDYHSELNMSSLELGDSALYFCASSTDRNAYTFGSGTRLTVV.

The chain joins TRBV11-2 to TRBJ1-1; unclear D gene. Germline V CDR1 and CDR2: SGHAT, FQNNGV. The CDR3 is made up of 11 amino acids. The germline V and J ends were trimmed by 2 bases and 10 bases, with 8 bases remaining between them. CDR3 sequence reads: CASSLRELAFF. The CDR3 nucleotides are TGTGCCAGCAGCTTAAGGGAGTTAGCTTTCTTT.

For the CDR3, the DNA is TGTGCCAGCTCACCAGATAGGCCAGGGATGAATCAGCCCCAGCATTTT. It encodes CASSPDRPGMNQPQHF. The rearrangement links TRBV18 to TRBJ1-5; tentatively, D is TRBD1 (5 bases). There are 16 residues in the CDR3. Germline lookup yields CDR1 KGHSH and CDR2 LQKENI. Trimming took off 2 bases at V and 4 bases at J, with 15 bases between the two ends.

The chain couples TRBV6-5 to TRBJ2-2; D is undetermined. The V end was cut by 2 bases, the J end by 4 bases, with 5 bases between. Germline V CDR1 and CDR2: MNHEY, SVGAGI. The CDR3 runs 13 residues. CDR3 sequence reads: CASSYRSTGELFF. The CDR3 DNA sequence: TGTGCCAGCAGTTACAGGAGCACCGGGGAGCTGTTTTTT.

The rearrangement joins TRBV19 to TRBJ2-7; possibly TRBD1 for D (5 bases). The CDR3 sequence is 15 residues long. V lost 4 bases and J lost 2, with 15 bases in between. Germline assignment: CDR1 LNHDA and CDR2 SQIVND (reference sequence). The CDR3 nucleotides read TGTGCCAGTAGTACTACGCGACAGACCGCCTACGAGCAGTACTTC. Its translation: CASSTTRQTAYEQYF.

V gene TRBV28 combines with J gene TRBJ1-2; D ambiguous. CDR1 is MDHEN, CDR2 SYDVKM, per germline. V was shortened by 3 bases and J by 8 bases, with 13 bases between the two germline ends. This CDR3 is built from 13 residues. CDR3: CASSFQALGGYTF. CDR3 nucleotide sequence: TGTGCCAGCAGTTTTCAAGCCCTGGGGGGCTACACCTTC.

This clone was seen a handful of times. This chain joins TRBV28 and TRBJ2-1; 10 nucleotides agree with TRBD2. This CDR3 has 17 amino acids. J was trimmed by 1 base and V by 7 bases; bases with no gene match: 10. Germline V gene sequence: CDR1 MDHEN, CDR2 SYDVKM. The CDR3 sequence is CASTSSGRANSYNEQFF. The CDR3 region has the DNA TGTGCCAGCACCTCCAGCGGGAGGGCGAATTCCTACAATGAGCAGTTCTTC.

The chain has TRBV7-9 and TRBJ1-2; 7 bases agree with TRBD1. The germline V gene has CDR1 SEHNR and CDR2 FQNEAQ (reference sequence). CDR3 size: 15 residues. V shed 5 bases, J shed 8 bases, and the junction held 14 bases outside the gene matches. In DNA form, the CDR3 reads TGTGCCAGCAGCCCCTTTTCGGAGGGGGCAGGGGGCTACACCTTC. Protein sequence: CASSPFSEGAGGYTF. Variable domain in full (rest from reference TRBV7-9 and TRBJ1-2): DTGVSQNPRHKITKRGQNVTFRCDPISEHNRLYWYRQTLGQGPEFLTYFQNEAQLEKSRLLSDRFSAERPKGSFSTLEIQRTEQGDSAMYLCASSPFSEGAGGYTFGSGTRLTVV.